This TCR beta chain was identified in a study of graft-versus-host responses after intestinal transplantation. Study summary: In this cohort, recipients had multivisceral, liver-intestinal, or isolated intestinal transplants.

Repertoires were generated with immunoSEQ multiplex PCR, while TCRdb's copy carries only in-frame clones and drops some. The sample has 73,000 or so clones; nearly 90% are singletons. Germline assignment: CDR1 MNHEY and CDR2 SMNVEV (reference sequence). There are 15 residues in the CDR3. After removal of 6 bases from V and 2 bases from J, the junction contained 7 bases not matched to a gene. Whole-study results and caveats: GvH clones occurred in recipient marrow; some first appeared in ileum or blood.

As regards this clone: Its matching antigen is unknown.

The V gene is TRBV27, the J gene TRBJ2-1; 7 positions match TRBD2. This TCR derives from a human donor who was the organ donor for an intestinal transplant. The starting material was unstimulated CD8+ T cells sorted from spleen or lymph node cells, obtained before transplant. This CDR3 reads CASSSGTTAYNEQFF. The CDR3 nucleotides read TGTGCCAGCAGCTCGGGGACTACCGCCTACAATGAGCAGTTCTTC.